This passage covers 4 T cell receptor beta chains from one sample sequenced in a study of blood T cell repertoires in COVID-19 (dated by TCRdb to 2018 to 2020). Receptors were amplified or captured by the immunoSEQ multiplex PCR assay. TCRdb carries this immuneACCESS record with in-frame sequences only. Its versions omit some clonotypes, under half of them owing to an unresolved V gene in the studies checked, with the rest unexplained. For this sample there are 95,000 or so clones; about four fifths appear just once. The ten largest account for about a sixth of the sample. The sequenced material came from peripheral blood. Source of these receptors: an elderly woman with active or convalescent COVID-19.

This sequence joins TRBV18 and TRBJ2-4, with a weak D call TRBD2 (6 bases). CDR1 is KGHSH and CDR2 is LQKENI in the germline V gene. Trimming took off 3 bases at V and 8 bases at J, with 14 bases between the two ends. This CDR3 is built from 14 residues. The DNA for the CDR3 is TGTGCCAGCTCACCCGGGACTCTGTTGGACATTCAGTACTTC. Encoded protein: CASSPGTLLDIQYF.

The chain employs TRBV30 and TRBJ1-5, with 7 bases that match TRBD1. This CDR3 is 17 amino acids long. Losses at the gene ends were 3 bases for V and 5 bases for J; bases not matched to a gene: 16. The germline CDR1 and CDR2 sequences are GTSNPN and SVGIG (reference sequence). CDR3 DNA sequence: TGTGCCTGGAGGTTACGAGGACAGGAGGTCCCTGATCAGCCCCAGCATTTT. Encoded protein: CAWRLRGQEVPDQPQHF.

The rearrangement joins TRBV20-1 to TRBJ2-2, with 7 bases that match TRBD2. CDR3 size: 14 residues. V lost 3 bases, J lost 3 bases, and 4 bases stayed unmatched. From germline, CDR1 is DFQATT and CDR2 SNEGSKA (reference sequence). CDR3 in amino acids: CSASGRADTGELFF. CDR3 bases: TGCAGTGCTAGTGGGAGGGCGGACACCGGGGAGCTGTTTTTT.

The chain joins TRBV18 to TRBJ2-2, with TRBD2 as a possible D gene (5 bases). V gave up 2 bases and J gave up 5 bases, with 12 bases separating them. Germline loops: CDR1 KGHSH, CDR2 LQKENI. The CDR3 consists of 15 residues. The CDR3 sequence is CASSPFTEDTGELFF. The CDR3 region has the DNA TGTGCCAGCTCACCATTTACGGAGGATACCGGGGAGCTGTTTTTT.